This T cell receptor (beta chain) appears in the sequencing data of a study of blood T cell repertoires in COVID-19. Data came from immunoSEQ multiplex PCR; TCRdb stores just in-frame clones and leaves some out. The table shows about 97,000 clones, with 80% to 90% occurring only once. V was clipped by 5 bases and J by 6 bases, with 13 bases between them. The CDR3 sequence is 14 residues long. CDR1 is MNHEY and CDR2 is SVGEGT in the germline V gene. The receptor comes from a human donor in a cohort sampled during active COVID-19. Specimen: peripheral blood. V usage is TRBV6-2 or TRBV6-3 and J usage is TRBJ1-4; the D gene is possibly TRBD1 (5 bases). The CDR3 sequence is CASSVDRVYEKLFF. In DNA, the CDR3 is TGTGCCAGCAGTGTTGACAGAGTGTATGAAAAACTGTTTTTT.